What follows is one TCR beta chain and its context. There is no known antigen for this receptor. No clone much larger than this one lies a single base away; base qualities are absent. The data belong to a study of siplizumab effects on memory and regulatory T cells (dated by TCRdb to 2018 to 2020). In terms of the full investigation: The study examined how the anti-CD2 antibody siplizumab affects alloreactive T-cell subsets in allogeneic mixed lymphocyte reactions built from human PBMCs.

The investigation overall reported the following: Because sequences at frequencies below about 10^-5 were poorly captured, only a minor fraction of alloreactive clones could be mapped back to unstimulated subsets. The suppressive function of proliferating Tregs from siplizumab cultures was not functionally confirmed. Greater diversity appeared to be present in unstimulated naive T cells than in memory T cells, and a substantial contribution to the alloresponse seemed to be made by naive cells. Siplizumab significantly lowered the cumulative frequency of alloreactive sequences that could be traced to unstimulated CD4+ memory T cells. Of the alloreactive CD4+ clones that could be mapped, the Treg-derived share averaged approximately 67% with siplizumab compared with approximately 30% in control reactions. For roughly 80-95% of proliferating CD4+ or CD8+ clones, no naive or memory phenotype could be assigned.

Sorted unstimulated T cells and proliferating T cells recovered from mixed lymphocyte reactions were subjected to TCRbeta CDR3 sequencing. Fresh whole blood from under 13 HLA-typed healthy donors was used as the source from which PBMCs were isolated. Unstimulated CD4+ non-regulatory T cells were FACS-sorted to map the origin of alloreactive clones. V and J are trimmed by 6 bases and 3 bases, and the gene matches miss 10 bases of the junction. From its cysteine to its phenylalanine, the CDR3 spans 16 amino acids. Only CDR3 DNA remains: 48 bases, in frame from the first base. Based on the germline V gene, the CDR1 and CDR2 sequences are MDHEN and SYDVKM. Libraries were prepared through the immunoSEQ multiplex PCR assay. Roughly 10^5 TCR templates per sample were assayed on the deep sequencing platform. Genomic DNA extracted from sorted T cells was the material used for TCRbeta CDR3 sequencing. In the paper's pipeline: Clonal analysis of TCRbeta CDR3 data was done in the R programming language. Comparing unstimulated samples against CFSE-low samples taken after the reaction was how alloreactive CD4+ and CD8+ clones were defined. Regulatory or non-regulatory origin was assigned to alloreactive CD4+ clones by matching of sequences to sorted unstimulated Treg and non-Treg repertoires. TCRdb holds this immuneACCESS table with in-frame rearrangements only. Some clones are missing; in checked studies, unresolved V genes explain under half, and the rest has no known cause. Clone size and the V and J calls come from that table; the DNA yielded D and trimming. Present in this sample are roughly 100,000 clones, nearly 95% of which were seen just once. The ten top clones hold around 13% of the sample.

This chain is built from TRBV28 and TRBJ2-3; 9 bases in the junction line up with TRBD2. The specimen sequenced was non-Treg CD4+ T cells sorted from blood. Explained via the paper, the cell subset or site label denotes: FACS-sorted unstimulated CD4+ non-regulatory T cells. The clonotype comes from a human donor in good health. DNA sequence: TGTGCCAGCAGCGGGCCTAGACTAGCGGAGACAGATACGCAGTATTTT. This sequence encodes CASSGPRLAETDTQYF.